These 28 T cell receptor beta chains came from one sample sequenced in a study of OX40 agonist ivuxolimab in advanced cancers. Generated by immunoSEQ multiplex PCR, the TCRdb table keeps only in-frame clones and is missing some. The sample carries around 20,000 clones, around 74% recorded once. The sample in question was CD4+ or CD8+ T cells sorted from blood, obtained in a trial of the OX40 agonist ivuxolimab. The receptors derive from an adult with an advanced solid tumor such as melanoma, head and neck, liver or kidney cancer.

The rearrangement joins TRBV12-5 to TRBJ2-1; TRBD2 aligns across 10 bases. This CDR3 has 14 residues. Looked up from germline, CDR1 is LGHNT and CDR2 is FRNRAP. Trimming took 7 bases from V and 4 from J; bases not matched to a gene: 4. CDR3 protein: CASASGRDYNEQFF. CDR3 nucleotides: TGTGCTAGTGCCAGCGGGAGGGATTACAATGAGCAGTTCTTC. Using reference TRBV12-5 and TRBJ2-1 for the parts outside the CDR3, the full variable domain is DARVTQTPRHKVTEMGQEVTMRCQPILGHNTVFWYRQTMMQGLELLAYFRNRAPLDDSGMPKDRFSAEMPDATLATLKIQPSEPRDSAVYFCASASGRDYNEQFFGPGTRLTVL.

The chain carries TRBV10-3 and TRBJ2-1, with TRBD2 identical over 7 bases. The CDR3 is 14 residues long. Trimming cost V 3 bases and J 5 bases; bases outside gene matches: 4. From germline, CDR1 is ENHRY and CDR2 SYGVKD. This CDR3 reads CAISDLGTNNEQFF. The CDR3 region has the DNA TGTGCCATCAGTGACCTAGGGACTAACAATGAGCAGTTCTTC.

This rearrangement joins TRBV28 to TRBJ2-7; possible D gene TRBD2, 6 bases. Germline assignment: CDR1 MDHEN and CDR2 SYDVKM. Trimming stripped 3 bases from V and 0 bases from J, with 15 bases between. The CDR3 contains 16 residues. The CDR3 nucleotides read TGTGCCAGCAGTTTCATCTTGGGGGACTTCTCCTACGAGCAGTACTTC. Amino acid sequence: CASSFILGDFSYEQYF.

In its sample, this clone was seen once. J is TRBJ2-3 and V is TRBV28; D perhaps matches TRBD1 (6 bases). Trimming took off 5 bases at V and 3 bases at J, with 12 bases between the two ends. The CDR3 length is 14 residues. Germline CDR1 MDHEN, CDR2 SYDVKM. The CDR3 loop reads CASSQLGGTDTQYF. The CDR3 DNA is TGTGCCAGCAGTCAACTAGGGGGTACAGATACGCAGTATTTT. The full variable domain, rest sourced from reference TRBV28 and TRBJ2-3, is DVKVTQSSRYLVKRTGEKVFLECVQDMDHENMFWYRQDPGLGLRLIYFSYDVKMKEKGDIPEGYSVSREKKERFSLILESASTNQTSMYLCASSQLGGTDTQYFGPGTRLTVL.

CDR3 coding DNA: TGCGCCAGCAGTGAGTCTGGATTCGTAAATGAGCAGTTCTTC. Residues: CASSESGFVNEQFF. This chain connects TRBV10-1 to TRBJ2-1, with D uncertain. Deletions cut 0 bases from V and 7 bases from J, with 10 bases between. The CDR3 sequence is 14 residues long. Germline V gives CDR1 WNHNN, CDR2 SYGVQD (reference sequence).

The chain carries TRBV20-1 and TRBJ2-7; weak D call: TRBD2 (5 bases). V lost 7 bases, J lost 6 bases, and 10 bases lay in between. This CDR3 is 10 amino acids long. CDR1 and CDR2 (germline): DFQATT, SNEGSKA (reference sequence). The CDR3 DNA follows: TGCAGTGTGGCGGGCCGCGAGCAGTACTTC. Protein: CSVAGREQYF.

The chain joins TRBV2 to TRBJ2-5; the D gene is possibly TRBD1 (6 bases). Germline values: CDR1 SNHLY, CDR2 FYNNEI. The V gene lost 7 bases and the J gene lost 3 bases, with 15 bases spanning the gap. This CDR3 region has 14 residues. The CDR3 bases are TGTGCCAGCACCAGTCGGGCAGGGGAAGAGACCCAGTACTTC. This gives the protein CASTSRAGEETQYF. Full variable domain (outside the CDR3, taken from reference TRBV2 and TRBJ2-5): EPEVTQTPSHQVTQMGQEVILRCVPISNHLYFYWYRQILGQKVEFLVSFYNNEISEKSEIFDDQFSVERPDGSNFTLKIRSTKLEDSAMYFCASTSRAGEETQYFGPGTRLLVL.

The chain is built from TRBV4-2 and TRBJ2-3; 13 nucleotides line up with TRBD2. CDR3 length: 16 amino acids. Trimming at V came to 8 bases and at J to 4 bases, leaving 9 bases not matched to a gene. CDR1 and CDR2 (germline): LGHNA, YNFKEQ. The CDR3 reads CASGGGTSGGADTQYF. In DNA form, the CDR3 reads TGTGCCAGCGGGGGAGGCACTAGCGGGGGGGCAGATACGCAGTATTTT.

The V and J genes are TRBV7-8 and TRBJ2-1, with D perhaps TRBD1 (6 bases). V was pared by 7 bases and J by 3 bases, with 19 bases between. The CDR3 consists of 16 residues. Germline lookup yields CDR1 SGHVS and CDR2 FQNEAQ. The CDR3 reads CASTQEAGADYNEQFF. CDR3 in DNA: TGTGCCAGCACTCAAGAAGCAGGGGCGGACTACAATGAGCAGTTCTTC.

V is TRBV29-1 and J is TRBJ2-1, with 14 bases aligning to TRBD2. J gave up 5 bases and V 6 bases, and 12 bases lay outside the gene matches. This CDR3 contains 17 residues. From germline, CDR1 is SQVTM and CDR2 ANQGSEA. The CDR3 here is CSVTLGTSGSFNNEQFF. CDR3 nucleotide sequence: TGCAGCGTGACGCTTGGGACTAGCGGGAGTTTCAACAATGAGCAGTTCTTC.

The chain has TRBV7-9 and TRBJ1-1; 9 bases agree with TRBD1. Germline V gene sequence: CDR1 SEHNR, CDR2 FQNEAQ (reference sequence). Losses at the gene ends were 4 bases for V and 5 bases for J; bases not matched to a gene: 5. The CDR3 contains 14 residues. The DNA of the CDR3 is TGTGCCAGCAGCTCTACAGGGGGCTGGACTGAAGCTTTCTTT. This codes for CASSSTGGWTEAFF.

V and J are TRBV29-1 and TRBJ2-2; 12 positions agree with TRBD1. CDR3 length: 16 residues. The V and J ends lost 1 base and 5 bases, in that order; junction bases with no gene match: 5. Germline-derived CDR1 and CDR2 are SQVTM and ANQGSEA. In DNA form, the CDR3 reads TGCAGCGTTGAAGGGGGGACAGGGGGCGCGACCGGGGAGCTGTTTTTT. Residues: CSVEGGTGGATGELFF.

This clone was observed a single time. This chain joins TRBV7-3 and TRBJ1-1; a possible D gene is TRBD1 (5 bases). This CDR3 region has 15 residues. Germline V gene data show CDR1 as SGHTA and CDR2 as FQGTGA. Trimming stripped 0 bases from V and 4 bases from J, with 12 bases between. The CDR3 protein is CASSLTGNGGTEAFF. CDR3 nucleotides: TGTGCCAGCAGCTTAACGGGCAATGGGGGCACTGAAGCTTTCTTT.

This rearrangement joins TRBV30 to TRBJ1-1, with 8 bases aligning to TRBD1. V was clipped by 1 base and J by 4 bases; unmatched bases: 2. The CDR3 is made up of 13 amino acids. The germline V gene encodes CDR1 GTSNPN and CDR2 SVGIG (reference sequence). The CDR3: CAWSEQGGTEAFF. The CDR3 region has the DNA TGTGCCTGGAGTGAACAGGGGGGCACTGAAGCTTTCTTT.

The chain combines TRBV5-6 with TRBJ2-1; TRBD2 is a possible D gene (6 bases). CDR3 length equals 15 residues. CDR1 and CDR2 from the germline V gene are SGHDT and YYEEEE. V gave up 0 bases and J gave up 4 bases, with 11 bases separating them. CDR3 coding DNA: TGTGCCAGCAGCTTGGACGGGACTGGATACAATGAGCAGTTCTTC. Its translation is CASSLDGTGYNEQFF.

This sequence joins TRBV7-9 and TRBJ1-2; a possible D gene is TRBD1 (6 bases). Between the trimmed V and J ends, which lost 5 bases and 4 bases, there was a span of 11 bases. The germline V gene has CDR1 SEHNR and CDR2 FQNEAQ (reference sequence). The CDR3 consists of 13 residues. The CDR3 coding sequence is TGTGCCAGCAGCGGCACAGGGTTCTATGGCTACACCTTC. Its translation is CASSGTGFYGYTF.

This chain connects TRBV7-9 to TRBJ1-4; no firm D call. This CDR3 is 15 amino acids long. V was cut by 4 bases and J by 0 bases, with 9 bases left in between. Looked up from germline, CDR1 is SEHNR and CDR2 is FQNEAQ (reference sequence). CDR3 in DNA: TGTGCCAGCAGCTCCAACACAGCAACTAATGAAAAACTGTTTTTT. Protein product: CASSSNTATNEKLFF. The full variable domain, rest sourced from reference TRBV7-9 and TRBJ1-4, is DTGVSQNPRHKITKRGQNVTFRCDPISEHNRLYWYRQTLGQGPEFLTYFQNEAQLEKSRLLSDRFSAERPKGSFSTLEIQRTEQGDSAMYLCASSSNTATNEKLFFGSGTQLSVL.

The CDR3 loop is CASSRTSGGRDEQFF. In DNA, the CDR3 is TGTGCCAGCAGTCGGACTAGCGGGGGGAGGGATGAGCAGTTCTTC. The chain combines TRBV28 with TRBJ2-1; 14 nucleotides agree with TRBD2. CDR1 is MDHEN and CDR2 is SYDVKM in the germline V gene. This CDR3 contains 15 residues. The V segment lost 5 bases and the J segment 8 bases; nucleotides outside the gene matches: 5.

Concerning this clone itself: Relative to the germline gene, one junction end is altered; a read error may explain this. The chain links TRBV6-1 to TRBJ2-7; D possibly corresponds to TRBD2 (6 bases). Germline CDR1 MNHNS, CDR2 SASEGT. This CDR3 region has 15 residues. DNA of the CDR3: TGTGCCAGCACTGAATGGGCTAGCGAGATCTACGAGCAGTACTTC. Protein product: CASTEWASEIYEQYF.

This CDR3 reads CSVEGQTSYEQYF. CDR3 DNA: TGCAGCGTTGAAGGTCAGACCTCCTACGAGCAGTACTTC. The chain is built from TRBV29-1 and TRBJ2-7, with D unresolved. From germline, CDR1 is SQVTM and CDR2 ANQGSEA. The CDR3 loop spans 13 amino acids. V gave up 1 base and J gave up 0 bases, with 7 bases separating them.

This clone was seen just once. The rearrangement uses TRBV2 and TRBJ1-6, with D possibly TRBD1 on 6 matching bases. The germline V gene has CDR1 SNHLY and CDR2 FYNNEI. CDR3 length: 15 residues. V dropped 3 bases and J dropped 5 bases, with 11 bases sitting between them. DNA of the CDR3: TGTGCCAGCAGTGAGTGGGGACAACATAATTCACCCCTCCACTTT. It codes for CASSEWGQHNSPLHF.

The V call is TRBV6-1, the J call TRBJ2-7; D not certain. Germline V CDR1 and CDR2: MNHNS, SASEGT. V was trimmed by 8 bases and J by 4 bases, leaving 12 bases between them. The CDR3 totals 12 residues. The DNA of the CDR3 is TGTGCCAGCGGTCCTGAGCTTTACGAGCAGTACTTC. Its protein is CASGPELYEQYF.

The chain combines TRBV25-1 with TRBJ2-3; D unclear. The germline V gene has CDR1 MGHDK and CDR2 SYGVNS. Trimming cost V 5 bases and J 6 bases, with 6 bases left between them. The length of the CDR3 is 11 residues. CDR3 nucleotides: TGTGCCAGCAGTCAAGGGGATACGCAGTATTTT. Translation: CASSQGDTQYF.

In its sample, this clone was seen a few times. This chain connects TRBV4-1 to TRBJ2-7; D is unclear. Trimming shortened V by 1 base and J by 3 bases, and 4 bases separated the two germline ends. Germline V gene data show CDR1 as MGHRA and CDR2 as YSYEKL. The CDR3 is 12 amino acids. In DNA form, the CDR3 reads TGCGCCAGCAGCCAAGCGGGCTACGAGCAGTACTTC. It yields the protein CASSQAGYEQYF.

A note on this clone: Other DNA variants within this sample encode the same CDR3. V usage is TRBV27 and J usage is TRBJ1-5, with D unclear. Germline lookup yields CDR1 MNHEY and CDR2 SMNVEV (reference sequence). The V gene lost 4 bases and the J gene lost 3 bases, with 7 bases spanning the gap. The CDR3 consists of 13 residues. The CDR3 sequence is CASSSGLNQPQHF. The DNA for the CDR3 is TGTGCCAGCAGTTCCGGGCTCAATCAGCCCCAGCATTTT.

The chain joins TRBV5-6 to TRBJ2-6; the D gene is possibly TRBD1 (5 bases). The CDR3 is made up of 15 amino acids. Trimming left V 4 bases short and J 0 bases short, with 8 bases between. The germline V gene has CDR1 SGHDT and CDR2 YYEEEE. DNA for the CDR3: TGTGCCAGCAGCCCGCAGGGCTCTGGGGCCAACGTCCTGACTTTC. Translated: CASSPQGSGANVLTF. The complete variable domain, with remaining parts taken from reference TRBV5-6 and TRBJ2-6, reads DAGVTQSPTHLIKTRGQQVTLRCSPKSGHDTVSWYQQALGQGPQFIFQYYEEEERQRGNFPDRFSGHQFPNYSSELNVNALLLGDSALYLCASSPQGSGANVLTFGAGSRLTVL.

This clone occurred once. This chain links TRBV7-5 with TRBJ2-7; no DNA check was done on the table's D call, TRBD2. TRBV7-5 corresponds to a pseudogene. This CDR3 comprises 18 residues. The CDR3 is CDRSLGGGGQLDSYEQYF. The CDR3 bases are TGTGACAGAAGCTTAGGCGGGGGGGGGCAGTTAGACTCCTACGAGCAGTACTTC.

Only a few counts were recorded for this clone. The chain recombines TRBV4-3 with TRBJ2-2; TRBD1 aligns across 9 bases. The CDR3 covers 14 residues. Germline V CDR1 and CDR2: LGHNA, YSLEER. Trimming at V came to 3 bases and at J to 6 bases, leaving 2 bases not matched to a gene. CDR3: CASSQDRGPGELFF. The CDR3 nucleotides are TGCGCCAGCAGCCAGGACAGGGGTCCCGGGGAGCTGTTTTTT.